These 8 T cell receptor beta chains share one sample of origin, sequenced in a study of CD8 T cells in Susac syndrome. A quantity of about 0.5 to 1 ug RNA underwent reverse transcription using random hexamers. In TCRdb, the immunoSEQ multiplex PCR reads were re-called with MiXCR into one record per CDR3 protein. The top ten clones hold over 0.12% of a sample with 150,000 to 200,000 distinct CDR3 sequences, around 94% of them seen once. Sequenced: CD4+ T cells from PBMCs. The receptors originated from a human donor in good health.

This clonotype was picked up one time. The rearrangement joins TRBV27 to TRBJ1-2, with D possibly TRBD1 on 5 matching bases. The CDR3 extends over 14 amino acids. V lost 3 bases and J 1 base, leaving 9 bases between the germline ends. Germline CDR1 reads MNHEY; CDR2 reads SMNVEV (reference sequence). This chain's CDR3 is CASSFEGNNYGYTF. The CDR3 region has the DNA TGTGCCAGCAGTTTTGAGGGGAATAACTATGGCTACACCTTC.

This rearrangement joins TRBV4-2 to TRBJ2-3; D is perhaps TRBD2 (5 bases). Germline lookup yields CDR1 LGHNA and CDR2 YNFKEQ. The CDR3 spans 15 residues. V was clipped by 1 base and J by 1 base, with 9 bases between them. The CDR3 DNA is TGTGCCAGCAGCCAAGTCTATAGCGGCACAGATACGCAGTATTTT. Protein product: CASSQVYSGTDTQYF.

The chain joins TRBV4-3 to TRBJ1-6; D unclear. The CDR3 runs to 18 residues. Trimming took off 0 bases at V and 5 bases at J, with 17 bases between the two ends. Per the germline V gene, CDR1 is LGHNA and CDR2 is YSLEER. CDR3 bases: TGCGCCAGCAGCCAAGAAGTCTCCAGACTCCTTGATAATTCACCCCTCCACTTT. This gives the protein CASSQEVSRLLDNSPLHF.

The chain employs TRBV13 and TRBJ2-5, with a weak D call TRBD2 (6 bases). Trimming took off 3 bases at V and 0 bases at J, with 17 bases between the two ends. There are 17 residues in the CDR3. Germline CDR1 reads PRHDT; CDR2 reads FYEKMQ (reference sequence). The CDR3 is CASSLLRLTGDQETQYF. The CDR3, as DNA: TGTGCCAGCAGCTTGCTAAGATTAACGGGGGACCAAGAGACCCAGTACTTC.

This chain connects TRBV7-2 to TRBJ2-3; 8 bases are a match to TRBD1. The CDR3 is made up of 13 amino acids. From germline, CDR1 is SGHTA and CDR2 FQGNSA. The trim removed 5 bases at V and 6 bases at J, leaving 4 bases unmatched. DNA for the CDR3: TGTGCCAGCAGCCCTCAGGGGGCGGATACGCAGTATTTT. Translated: CASSPQGADTQYF.

This clonotype was detected a few times. The V gene is TRBV7-2, the J gene TRBJ2-7; D not certain. Germline CDR1 is SGHTA and CDR2 is FQGNSA. V was shortened by 3 bases and J by 4 bases, with 7 bases between the two germline ends. The CDR3 loop spans 12 amino acids. In DNA form, the CDR3 reads TGTGCCAGCAGCTTGCTGCGGTACGAGCAGTACTTC. The encoded protein is CASSLLRYEQYF.

The chain has TRBV20-1 and TRBJ1-5, with a possible D match to TRBD1 (5 bases). Deletions cut 1 base from V and 3 bases from J, with 10 bases between. The CDR3 is 14 residues long. CDR1 is DFQATT and CDR2 is SNEGSKA in the germline V gene (reference sequence). CDR3 coding DNA: TGCAGTGCTAGAGTTGGGGGACTCAATCAGCCCCAGCATTTT. Amino acids: CSARVGGLNQPQHF.

The DNA for the CDR3 is TGTGCCAGCACGGCAGGGTCCGCGGGGACCCAGTACTTC. It encodes CASTAGSAGTQYF. The chain recombines TRBV25-1 with TRBJ2-5; D could derive from TRBD1 or TRBD2 (5 bases each). This CDR3 is built from 13 residues. Germline V gives CDR1 MGHDK, CDR2 SYGVNS. Trimming took off 7 bases at V and 7 bases at J, with 16 bases between the two ends.